The following is a T cell receptor (beta chain) sequence with its context. This record comes from a study of cytomegalovirus exposure and HLA in healthy donors. The PCR employed 60 Vbeta primers together with 13 Jbeta primers. This table comes from immunoSEQ multiplex PCR, and its TCRdb copy is limited to in-frame clones, with some not included. The sample carries approximately 170,000 clones, approximately 70% recorded once. V was clipped by 2 bases and J by 4 bases; unmatched bases: 8. CDR1 SGHNT and CDR2 YYREEE come from the germline V gene (reference sequence). There are 16 residues in the CDR3. Sequencing input: PBMCs. V and J are TRBV5-4 and TRBJ2-7, with 11 nucleotides matching TRBD2. This TCR was recovered from a woman in her thirties or forties in good health and CMV-seropositive. The CDR3, as DNA: TGTGCCAGCAGCTTCGGGATAGCGGGAGGGGAATACGAGCAGTACTTC. This translates into CASSFGIAGGEYEQYF.